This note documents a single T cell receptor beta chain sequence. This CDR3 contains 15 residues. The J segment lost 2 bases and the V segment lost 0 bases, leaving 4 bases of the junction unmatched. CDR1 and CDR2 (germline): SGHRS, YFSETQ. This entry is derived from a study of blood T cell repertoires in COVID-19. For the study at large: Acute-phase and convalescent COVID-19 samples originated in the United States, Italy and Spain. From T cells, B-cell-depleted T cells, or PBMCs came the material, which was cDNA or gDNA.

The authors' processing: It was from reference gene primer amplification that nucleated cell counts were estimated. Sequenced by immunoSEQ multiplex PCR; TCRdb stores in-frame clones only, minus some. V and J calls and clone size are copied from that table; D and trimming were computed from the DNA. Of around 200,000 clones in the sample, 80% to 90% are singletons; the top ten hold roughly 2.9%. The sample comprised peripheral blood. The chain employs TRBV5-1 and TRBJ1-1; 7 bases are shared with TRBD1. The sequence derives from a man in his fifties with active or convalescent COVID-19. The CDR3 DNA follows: TGCGCCAGCAGCTTGGACAGGGGCCTAAACACTGAAGCTTTCTTT. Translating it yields CASSLDRGLNTEAFF.